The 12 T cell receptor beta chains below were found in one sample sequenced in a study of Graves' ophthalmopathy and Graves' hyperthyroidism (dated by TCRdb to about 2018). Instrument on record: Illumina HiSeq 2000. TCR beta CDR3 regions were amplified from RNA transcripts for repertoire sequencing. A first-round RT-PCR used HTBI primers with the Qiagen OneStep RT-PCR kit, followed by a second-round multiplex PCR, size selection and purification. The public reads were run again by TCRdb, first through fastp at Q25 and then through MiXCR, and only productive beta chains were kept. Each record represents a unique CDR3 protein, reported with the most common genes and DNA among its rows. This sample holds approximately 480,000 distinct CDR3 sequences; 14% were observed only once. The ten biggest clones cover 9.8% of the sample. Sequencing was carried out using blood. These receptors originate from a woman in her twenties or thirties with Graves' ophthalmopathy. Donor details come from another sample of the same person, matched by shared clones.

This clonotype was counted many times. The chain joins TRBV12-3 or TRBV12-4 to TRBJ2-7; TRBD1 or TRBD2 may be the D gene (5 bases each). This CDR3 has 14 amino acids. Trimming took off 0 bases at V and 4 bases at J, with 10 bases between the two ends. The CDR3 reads CASSLAGPFYEQYF. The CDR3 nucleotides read TGTGCCAGCAGTTTAGCGGGACCATTTTACGAGCAGTACTTC.

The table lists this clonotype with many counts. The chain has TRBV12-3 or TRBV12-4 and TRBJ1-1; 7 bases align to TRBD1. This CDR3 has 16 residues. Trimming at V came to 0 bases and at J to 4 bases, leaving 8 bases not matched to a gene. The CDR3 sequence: CASSLAQGGAATEAFF. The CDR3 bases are TGTGCCAGCAGTTTAGCGCAGGGGGGCGCGGCCACTGAAGCTTTCTTT.

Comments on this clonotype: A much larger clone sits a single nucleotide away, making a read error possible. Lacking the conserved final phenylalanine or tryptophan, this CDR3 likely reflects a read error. CDR3 residues: CASSFSPFMGANTEAFS. The CDR3 region has the DNA TGTGCCAGCAGTTTTAGCCCCTTTATGGGGGCGAACACTGAAGCTTTCTCT. The chain has TRBV28 and TRBJ1-1; TRBD1 might be the D (6 bases). The germline CDR1 and CDR2 sequences are MDHEN and SYDVKM. The V gene lost 3 bases and the J gene lost 1 base, with 18 bases spanning the gap. The CDR3 sequence is 17 residues long.

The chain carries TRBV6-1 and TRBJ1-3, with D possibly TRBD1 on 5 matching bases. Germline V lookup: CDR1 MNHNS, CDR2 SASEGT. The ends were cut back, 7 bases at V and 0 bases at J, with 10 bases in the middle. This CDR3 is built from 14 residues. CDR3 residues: CASTEGPSGNTIYF. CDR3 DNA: TGTGCCAGCACCGAGGGACCCTCTGGAAACACCATATATTTT.

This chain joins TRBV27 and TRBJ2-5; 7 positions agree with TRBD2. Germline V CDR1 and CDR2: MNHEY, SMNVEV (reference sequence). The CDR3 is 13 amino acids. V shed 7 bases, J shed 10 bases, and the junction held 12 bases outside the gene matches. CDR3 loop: CASTPGGGLVQYF. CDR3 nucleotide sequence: TGTGCCAGCACCCCCGGGGGAGGACTAGTCCAGTACTTC.

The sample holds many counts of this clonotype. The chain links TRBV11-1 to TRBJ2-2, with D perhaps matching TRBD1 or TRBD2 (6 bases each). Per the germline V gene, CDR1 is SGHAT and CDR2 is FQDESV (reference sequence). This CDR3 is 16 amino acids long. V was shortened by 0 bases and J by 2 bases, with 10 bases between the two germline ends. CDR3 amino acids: CASSLAMGGNTGELFF. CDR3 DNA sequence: TGTGCCAGCAGCTTAGCGATGGGGGGCAACACCGGGGAGCTGTTTTTT.

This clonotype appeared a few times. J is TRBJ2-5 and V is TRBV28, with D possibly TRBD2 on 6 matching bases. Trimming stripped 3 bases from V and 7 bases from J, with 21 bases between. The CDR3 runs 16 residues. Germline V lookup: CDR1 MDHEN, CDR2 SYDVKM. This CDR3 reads CASSFLWGERGWTQYF. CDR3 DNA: TGTGCCAGCAGTTTCCTATGGGGGGAGAGGGGTTGGACCCAGTACTTC.

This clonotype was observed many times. Here the CDR3 DNA reads TGTGCCAGCAGTTTCGGAACTAGCGGCCAAGAGACCCAGTACTTC. Amino acids: CASSFGTSGQETQYF. V gene TRBV27 combines with J gene TRBJ2-5; 8 bases align to TRBD2. The ends lost 3 bases at V and 1 base at J; junction bases unmatched: 4. Per germline, CDR1 MNHEY and CDR2 SMNVEV (reference sequence). This CDR3 is built from 15 residues.

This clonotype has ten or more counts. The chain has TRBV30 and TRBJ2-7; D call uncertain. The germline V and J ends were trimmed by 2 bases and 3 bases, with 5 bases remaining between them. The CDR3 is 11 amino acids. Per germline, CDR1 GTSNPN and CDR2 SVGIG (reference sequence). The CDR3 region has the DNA TGTGCCTGGAGTTGGAACTACGAGCAGTACTTC. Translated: CAWSWNYEQYF.

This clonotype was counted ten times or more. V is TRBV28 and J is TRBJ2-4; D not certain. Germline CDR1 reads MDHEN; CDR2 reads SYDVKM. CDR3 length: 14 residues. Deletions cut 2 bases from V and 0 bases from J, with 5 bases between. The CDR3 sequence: CASSLEIAKNIQYF. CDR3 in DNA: TGTGCCAGCAGTTTAGAGATAGCCAAAAACATTCAGTACTTC.

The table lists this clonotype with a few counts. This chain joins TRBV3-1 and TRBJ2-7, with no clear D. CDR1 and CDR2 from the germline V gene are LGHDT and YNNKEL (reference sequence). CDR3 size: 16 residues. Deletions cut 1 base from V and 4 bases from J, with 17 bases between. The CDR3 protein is CASSQGTPDHGYEQYF. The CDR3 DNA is TGTGCCAGCAGCCAAGGGACCCCTGATCATGGGTACGAGCAGTACTTC.

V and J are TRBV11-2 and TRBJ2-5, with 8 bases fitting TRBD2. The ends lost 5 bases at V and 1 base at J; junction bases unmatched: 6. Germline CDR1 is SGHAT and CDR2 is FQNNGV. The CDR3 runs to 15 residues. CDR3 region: CASSRGAGGQETQYF. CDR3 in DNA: TGTGCCAGCAGCCGCGGCGCGGGGGGCCAAGAGACCCAGTACTTC. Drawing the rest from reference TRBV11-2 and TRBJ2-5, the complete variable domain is EAGVAQSPRYKIIEKRQSVAFWCNPISGHATLYWYQQILGQGPKLLIQFQNNGVVDDSQLPKDRFSAERLKGVDSTLKIQPAKLEDSAVYLCASSRGAGGQETQYFGPGTRLLVL.